This is a list of T cell receptor beta chains from one sample in a study of T cell responses to AZD1222 COVID-19 vaccine. Clones were sequenced by immunoSEQ multiplex PCR, and TCRdb holds only the in-frame ones, with some missing. The sample consists of about 88,000 clones, 90% of them appearing once. The specimen was peripheral blood, collected 28 days after the second AZD1222 dose. The origin of the receptors is an adult who received the AZD1222 COVID-19 vaccine. Each CDR3 is given with its conserved first and last residue. The D gene is left open where the match is weak. Clone size is stated in some rows and not others, as once, few, many or a class when expanded.

>TRBV5-3|TRBJ2-7|.|.
CARSSRPNPYEQYF
TGTGCCAGAAGCTCCCGTCCAAACCCCTACGAGCAGTACTTC
>TRBV9|TRBJ1-6|.|.
CASSVGTNSPLHF
TGTGCCAGCAGCGTGGGGACAAATTCACCCCTCCACTTT
>TRBV6-5|TRBJ2-2|TRBD1|.
CASSYGQGANTGELFF
TGTGCCAGCAGTTACGGTCAGGGGGCGAACACCGGGGAGCTGTTTTTT
>TRBV2|TRBJ1-4|.|.
CASGSNMNCFF
TGTGCCAGCGGGTCGAACATGAACTGTTTTTTT
>TRBV5-6|TRBJ1-1|TRBD1|.
CASSFGTGANTEAFF
TGTGCCAGCAGCTTCGGGACAGGGGCGAACACTGAAGCTTTCTTT
>TRBV2|TRBJ2-1|TRBD2|.
CASTSGLGNNEQFF
TGTGCCAGCACTTCTGGACTAGGCAACAATGAGCAGTTCTTC
>TRBV3-1/TRBV3-2|TRBJ2-7|TRBD2|.
CASSQGTSGGAEQYF
TGTGCCAGCAGCCAAGGGACTAGCGGGGGAGCCGAGCAGTACTTC
>TRBV10-3|TRBJ2-2|.|once
CAISVGSGELFF
TGTGCCATCAGTGTGGGGTCCGGGGAGCTGTTTTTT
>TRBV6-2/TRBV6-3|TRBJ1-1|TRBD1|.
CASSYEGQGVRAEAFF
TGTGCCAGCAGTTATGAAGGACAGGGTGTTCGGGCTGAAGCTTTCTTT
>TRBV21-1|TRBJ1-2|.|.
CASSIGDSVYGYTF
TGTGCCAGCAGCATAGGGGACAGTGTCTATGGCTACACCTTC
>TRBV5-8|TRBJ2-7|.|.
CASSRIGGYEQYF
TGTGCCAGCAGCCGGATAGGGGGTTACGAGCAGTACTTC
>TRBV28|TRBJ2-3|.|.
CASSPLGFSTDTQYF
TGTGCCAGCAGTCCCTTGGGGTTTAGCACAGATACGCAGTATTTT
>TRBV5-1|TRBJ2-2|.|many
CASSLVQVTGELFF
TGCGCCAGCAGCTTGGTCCAGGTCACCGGGGAGCTGTTTTTT
>TRBV7-9|TRBJ2-5|.|.
CASSLGTPQGPGTQYF
TGTGCCAGCAGCTTAGGAACCCCACAGGGTCCGGGGACCCAGTACTTC
>TRBV11-2|TRBJ2-7|.|.
CASSFSQGPYEQYF
TGTGCCAGCAGCTTTAGCCAGGGCCCCTACGAGCAGTACTTC
>TRBV19|TRBJ1-5|.|.
CASTRRGNQPQHF
TGTGCCAGTACTCGAAGGGGGAATCAGCCCCAGCATTTT
>TRBV7-9|TRBJ2-5|.|.
CASSPKETQYF
TGTGCCAGCAGCCCAAAAGAGACCCAGTACTTC
>TRBV9|TRBJ2-7|TRBD1|.
CASSASTGGEQYF
TGTGCCAGCAGCGCCTCGACAGGGGGTGAGCAGTACTTC
>TRBV19|TRBJ1-5|.|.
CASSHWGVRQPQHF
TGTGCCAGTAGCCATTGGGGCGTGCGTCAGCCCCAGCATTTT
>TRBV12-5|TRBJ1-4|.|once
CASGLAGGVGEKLFF
TGTGCTAGTGGTCTCGCCGGTGGTGTCGGAGAAAAACTGTTTTTT
>TRBV19|TRBJ1-5|TRBD1|.
CASRLGQGFNQPQHF
TGTGCCAGTAGATTGGGACAGGGTTTCAATCAGCCCCAGCATTTT
>TRBV14|TRBJ1-3|.|once
CASSPWRGTSGNTIYF
TGTGCCAGCAGCCCCTGGAGGGGGACCTCTGGAAACACCATATATTTT
>TRBV29-1|TRBJ2-7|.|.
CSAQRGGGGGEQYF
TGCAGCGCCCAAAGGGGGGGAGGGGGCGGCGAGCAGTACTTC
>TRBV7-9|TRBJ1-1|TRBD1|.
CASSLTGGGTEAFF
TGTGCCAGCAGCTTAACAGGGGGCGGCACTGAAGCTTTCTTT
>TRBV7-8|TRBJ2-2|.|once
CASRPGLLNTGELFF
TGTGCCAGCAGACCGGGACTCCTCAACACCGGGGAGCTGTTTTTT
>TRBV6-1|TRBJ1-2|.|.
CASSEGGRAYGYTF
TGTGCCAGCAGTGAAGGGGGCAGGGCCTATGGCTACACCTTC
>TRBV5-1|TRBJ2-5|.|.
CASSLGTTERETQYF
TGCGCCAGCAGCTTGGGGACCACCGAAAGGGAGACCCAGTACTTC
>TRBV12-5|TRBJ1-1|TRBD1|few
CASGQPAGTGGLGWTEAFF
TGTGCTAGTGGTCAGCCCGCCGGGACAGGGGGCTTAGGTTGGACTGAAGCTTTCTTT
>TRBV13|TRBJ2-2|.|.
CASTTIPGMAGELFF
TGTGCCAGCACCACAATCCCAGGGATGGCCGGGGAGCTGTTTTTT
>TRBV11-2|TRBJ1-2|.|few
CASSSLRERTSYGYTF
TGTGCCAGCAGCTCCCTCAGGGAGAGGACTTCCTATGGCTACACCTTC
>TRBV4-3|TRBJ2-4|TRBD1|.
CASSHLLGTEGNIQYF
TGCGCCAGCAGCCACCTATTGGGGACAGAGGGAAACATTCAGTACTTC
>TRBV25-1|TRBJ2-1|.|.
CASSAERDYNEQFF
TGTGCCAGCAGTGCCGAGCGCGACTACAATGAGCAGTTCTTC
>TRBV19|TRBJ1-5|TRBD1|.
CASSTDRGNQPQHF
TGTGCCAGTAGTACAGACAGGGGAAATCAGCCCCAGCATTTT
>TRBV9|TRBJ2-1|TRBD2|.
CASSAPTSGGASHEQFF
TGTGCCAGCAGCGCACCGACTAGCGGGGGGGCCTCACATGAGCAGTTCTTC
>TRBV11-1|TRBJ1-1|.|.
CASSLGQNTEAFF
TGTGCCAGCAGCTTAGGACAGAACACTGAAGCTTTCTTT
>TRBV4-3|TRBJ1-3|.|.
CASSQHPPGTSGNTIYF
TGCGCCAGCAGCCAACACCCTCCTGGGACCTCTGGAAACACCATATATTTT
>TRBV3-1/TRBV3-2|TRBJ1-3|.|once
CASSQGGVLHTIYF
TGTGCCAGCAGCCAAGGAGGAGTTTTGCACACCATATATTTT
>TRBV28|TRBJ1-1|.|.
CASNLGQDTEAFF
TGTGCCAGCAACCTAGGGCAGGACACTGAAGCTTTCTTT
>TRBV19|TRBJ2-3|.|.
CASSIEGATDTQYF
TGTGCCAGTAGTATAGAAGGAGCAACAGATACGCAGTATTTT
>TRBV12-2|TRBJ1-4|.|.
CASRLPPATNEKLFF
TGTGCAAGTCGCTTACCACCAGCAACTAATGAAAAACTGTTTTTT
>TRBV7-2|TRBJ2-2|.|.
CASSLAAGTGELFF
TGTGCCAGCAGCTTAGCGGCCGGTACCGGGGAGCTGTTTTTT
>TRBV5-1|TRBJ1-5|TRBD1|.
CASSHGQDWPQHF
TGCGCCAGCAGCCACGGACAGGACTGGCCTCAGCATTTT
>TRBV4-1|TRBJ1-1|.|.
CASSQVQLGGRQSEAFF
TGCGCCAGCAGCCAAGTCCAGCTTGGGGGTAGACAGAGTGAAGCTTTCTTT
>TRBV18|TRBJ1-3|.|.
CASSRSGTSSGNTIYF
TGTGCCAGCTCACGCTCCGGGACATCCTCTGGAAACACCATATATTTT